Sequencing of this T cell receptor (beta chain) was carried out in a study of T cells in Graves' hyperthyroidism and ophthalmopathy. V lost 5 bases and J 3 bases, leaving 14 bases between the germline ends. Germline CDR1 reads SGDLS; CDR2 reads YYNGEE. The CDR3 totals 14 residues. This clonotype was seen many times. RNA transcripts yielded amplified TCR beta CDR3 regions. In the first-round RT-PCR of the TCR CDR3, the HTBI primer set was used. A single record per CDR3 protein comes from TCRdb applying MiXCR to the multiplex PCR reads. Of about 96,000 distinct CDR3 sequences in the sample, just over 50% were seen once.

The material sequenced was blood. V is TRBV9 and J is TRBJ1-2; D is perhaps TRBD1 (6 bases). This sequence was found in a woman aged 40 to 50 with Graves' hyperthyroidism. In nucleotides, the CDR3 is TGTGCCAGCAGGGGGGGGGGGCCGGACTATGGCTACACCTTC. The encoded protein is CASRGGGPDYGYTF.